Described below is a single T cell receptor (beta chain) sequence and its context. Antigen unknown. The entry originates in a study of T-cell reconstitution after alpha-beta-depleted transplantation in children. Notes on the study in general: Most T-cell counts and diversity one year after the transplant came from T cells that were newly produced. Some patients' high day-60 TCRbeta diversity was attributed to recipient cells surviving conditioning. In patients about two months after transplant, alpha-beta T cells reportedly arose from several hundred expanded graft clones.

Trimming removed 6 bases from V and 0 bases from J; junction bases left unmatched: 6. The CDR3 runs to 15 residues. Germline values: CDR1 MNHNS, CDR2 SASEGT. Library preparation (for TCRbeta) was performed with unique molecular identifiers. MiXCR, applied by TCRdb to the PCR reads, yields one record per CDR3 protein. The repertoire includes 120,000 to 150,000 distinct CDR3 sequences, more than 8% of them detected once, and roughly 18% sits in the top ten. The genes are TRBV6-1 and TRBJ2-7; 9 bases align to TRBD1. Sequenced material: PBMCs, mostly from graft donor cells, taken 180 days after TCRalphabeta/CD19-depleted stem cell transplant. This TCR came from a female patient aged 2-9 years who had a stem cell transplant for congenital amegakaryocytic thrombocytopenia, so the T cells may come from the graft donor. CDR3 protein: CASSSGQGNSYEQYF. The CDR3 nucleotides read TGTGCCAGCAGCTCGGGACAGGGCAACTCCTACGAGCAGTACTTC.